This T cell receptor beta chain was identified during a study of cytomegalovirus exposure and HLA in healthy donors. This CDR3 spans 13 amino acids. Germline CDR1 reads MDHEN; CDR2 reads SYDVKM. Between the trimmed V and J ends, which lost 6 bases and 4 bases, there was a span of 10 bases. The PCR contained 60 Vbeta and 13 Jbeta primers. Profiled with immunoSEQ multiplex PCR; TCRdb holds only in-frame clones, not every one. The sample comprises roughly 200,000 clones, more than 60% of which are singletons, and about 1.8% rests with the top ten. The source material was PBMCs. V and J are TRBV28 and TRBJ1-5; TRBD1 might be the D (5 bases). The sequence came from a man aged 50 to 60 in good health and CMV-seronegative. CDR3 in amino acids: CASSDSRNQPQHF. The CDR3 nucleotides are TGTGCCAGCAGCGACAGCCGAAATCAGCCCCAGCATTTT. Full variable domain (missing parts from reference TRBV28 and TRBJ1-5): DVKVTQSSRYLVKRTGEKVFLECVQDMDHENMFWYRQDPGLGLRLIYFSYDVKMKEKGDIPEGYSVSREKKERFSLILESASTNQTSMYLCASSDSRNQPQHFGDGTRLSIL.